This TCR beta chain was captured in a study of human T cells and chemical hapten exposure. Study-level results: TCRs at high frequency, those above 1 in 1000, did not change with DPC sensitization.

For this clonotype: The antigen is unknown.

Specified time point: pre-sensitization, week 0. Indicated treatment: therapeutic diphenylcyclopropenone sensitization with weekly scalp DPC. A single record per CDR3 protein comes from TCRdb applying MiXCR to the RACE reads. In the table there are tens of thousands of distinct CDR3 sequences, 5.5% to 7.5% of which are singletons. The specimen was whole blood, collected in connection with sensitization to the hapten diphenylcyclopropenone (DPC). This clonotype was obtained from a young woman with alopecia areata. Some clones in this sample may be carry-over from other donors' samples.

The CDR3, as DNA: TGTGCCAGCAGCCTTACTACAGGACCCTACGAGCAGTACTTC. As protein: CASSLTTGPYEQYF. V gene TRBV7-9 combines with J gene TRBJ2-7, with D tentatively TRBD1 (5 bases). CDR3 length: 14 residues. CDR1 is SEHNR, CDR2 FQNEAQ, per germline (reference sequence). V was trimmed by 5 bases and J by 2 bases, leaving 13 bases between them.